This T cell receptor beta chain was sequenced in a study of breast tumors, draining lymph nodes, adjacent tissues. TCRdb ran MiXCR on the multiplex PCR reads and lists one entry per CDR3 protein. The data show 150,000 to 200,000 distinct CDR3 sequences, 25% to 40% seen once. This clonotype showed up just once. The target antigen is unknown. Findings of the study overall: Luminal-like breast cancer showed significantly greater tumor-nontumor repertoire similarity than basal-like breast cancer did. Most tumor T cells seemingly derive from lymph node, then expand in tumor. Tumor TCR diversity was below lymph nodes but above nontumor tissue.

Breast cancer patients provided tissue from their axillary draining lymph nodes. Material for sequencing was axillary lymph node tissue. The source of this sequence is a female donor with breast cancer. Some clones in this sample may be carry-over from other donors' samples.

The CDR3 reads CASSLSGGGDTQYF. CDR3 DNA: TGTGCCAGCAGCTTATCTGGCGGGGGGGATACGCAGTATTTT. V gene TRBV7-3 combines with J gene TRBJ2-3; 8 bases match TRBD2. CDR1 is SGHTA and CDR2 is FQGTGA in the germline V gene. The CDR3 is 14 residues long. With V trimmed by 2 bases and J by 6 bases, 4 bases remained unmatched.